This entry concerns a single TCR beta chain. The trim removed 5 bases at V and 6 bases at J, leaving 4 bases unmatched. This CDR3 is 13 amino acids long. CDR1 and CDR2 from the germline V gene are SGHNT and YENEEA. The data were taken from a study of blood T cell repertoires in COVID-19. Looking at the study overall: Collection of acute and convalescent COVID-19 samples took place in the United States, Italy and Spain. From T cells, B-cell-depleted T cells, or PBMCs came the material, which was cDNA or gDNA.

In the original processing: By means of reference gene primer amplification, nucleated cell counts were estimated. Method: immunoSEQ multiplex PCR; TCRdb's copy keeps in-frame clones and lacks some. V and J calls and clone size are as listed in that table; D and trimming were resolved from the DNA. The repertoire has roughly 62,000 clones, about 88% of them found once; the top ten carry approximately 0.99%. The V call is TRBV11-3, the J call TRBJ2-5; 9 bases line up with TRBD1. The sequence was obtained from a man aged 70 or older with acute or convalescent COVID-19. Sequencing was done on a sample of peripheral blood. The CDR3 protein is CASSKDRGKTQYF. DNA of the CDR3: TGTGCCAGCAGCAAGGACAGGGGCAAGACCCAGTACTTC. Supplemented by reference TRBV11-3 and TRBJ2-5, the full variable domain reads EAGVVQSPRYKIIEKKQPVAFWCNPISGHNTLYWYLQNLGQGPELLIRYENEEAVDDSQLPKDRFSAERLKGVDSTLKIQPAELGDSAVYLCASSKDRGKTQYFGPGTRLLVL.